This TCR beta chain came from a study of cytomegalovirus exposure and HLA in healthy donors (TCRdb year 2017). Regarding the study in general: According to a later analysis, one platform produced both the approximately 110 validation repertoires and the roughly 650 repertoires of the first cohort. The study aimed to test whether signatures of past pathogen exposure could be identified by cataloging public T cell receptors. In addition to the first cohort of several hundred subjects, a separate validation cohort of 120 different subjects was used. To predict cytomegalovirus infection status, the study brought together high-throughput TCR immunosequencing, statistical association of individual TCRs with disease status, and machine learning. Points the paper makes about the study in general: While some public TCRs were present in many individuals, most TCR sequences turned up only very rarely across donors. The classifier was reported to diagnose cytomegalovirus status with high specificity and sensitivity in both the original cohort and the validation cohort. All 130 or so repertoires were used to score co-occurrence in the validation cohort in a later analysis, because that analysis had no HLA typing for the cohort. In vitro tests confirmed that a few of the cytomegalovirus-associated TCR beta chains recognize cytomegalovirus antigens. In a later analysis, TCRs clustered in the first cohort were found to also tend to co-occur in the roughly 110 validation repertoires, with roughly 93% of cluster scores above 0. The authors suggested that the approach could potentially be extended to other disease states and immunological phenotypes. A total of fewer than 200 TCR beta chains were listed by the study as associated with cytomegalovirus.

As for this clone: What this receptor recognizes is not known. Base qualities are not provided; no much larger clone lies one nucleotide away.

Separate from the approximately 670-subject first cohort, the validation cohort of roughly 110 subjects was the group to which the donors belonged. The library relied on the immunoSEQ multiplex PCR assay. The authors processed their data as follows. A statistical classification framework was built for diagnosing cytomegalovirus status from the catalog of TCR beta chain sequences. TCRdb stores this immuneACCESS table with in-frame sequences only. Part of the clones is absent; in the studies checked, under half of the shortfall reflects unresolved V genes, and no reason is known for the rest. That table gives V, J and clone size, and the DNA gave D and trimming. Within this sample are about 170,000 clones, with 65% to 90% of them counted one time only. The ten most abundant clones make up about 2.2% of the sample. Source material: PBMCs. The sequence was obtained from a woman aged 18 to 35 in good health and CMV-seronegative.

The CDR3 in this case is CASSFSRGYGYTF. The nucleotide sequence is given as TGTGCCAGCAGCTTCTCCCGGGGCTATGGCTACACCTTC. The chain employs TRBV5-5 and TRBJ1-2; the D gene lacks a confident call. Including cysteine and phenylalanine, the CDR3 has 13 amino acids. Only the CDR3 DNA is retained, 39 bases long and in frame from the first base. Trimming removed 2 bases from V and 4 bases from J, leaving 9 bases between the germline ends. Per the germline V gene (reference sequence), SGHKS is the CDR1 and YYEKEE is the CDR2.